This T cell receptor beta chain was identified in a study of T cell repertoires in cytomegalovirus infection. Background on the study: Indicated by public TCR beta signatures were CMV infection and matching HLA type. The study's findings and limits: Summed frequency of shared TCR beta families picked out CMV carriers who also had the relevant HLA. Dominant in the ex vivo response were TCR beta clonotypes restricted by HLA-C and specific for CMV.

This clonotype was found many times. Its antigen is still unknown. Using its own MiXCR run on the reads, TCRdb lists one record per CDR3 protein. The table lists some 450,000 distinct CDR3 sequences, about 33% of them singletons. The CDR3 extends over 15 amino acids. CDR1 is SGHTA, CDR2 FQGNSA, per germline. V shed 1 base, J shed 6 bases, and the junction held 5 bases outside the gene matches. The chain carries TRBV7-2 and TRBJ1-4; TRBD1 matches 7 bases. The origin of this receptor is a human donor in good health (CMV status not recorded). Some clones in this sample may be carry-over from other donors' samples. Sequences were obtained from PBMCs. The CDR3 sequence: CASSLGGTAHEKLFF. The CDR3 DNA follows: TGTGCCAGCAGCTTAGGAGGGACAGCGCATGAAAAACTGTTTTTT.